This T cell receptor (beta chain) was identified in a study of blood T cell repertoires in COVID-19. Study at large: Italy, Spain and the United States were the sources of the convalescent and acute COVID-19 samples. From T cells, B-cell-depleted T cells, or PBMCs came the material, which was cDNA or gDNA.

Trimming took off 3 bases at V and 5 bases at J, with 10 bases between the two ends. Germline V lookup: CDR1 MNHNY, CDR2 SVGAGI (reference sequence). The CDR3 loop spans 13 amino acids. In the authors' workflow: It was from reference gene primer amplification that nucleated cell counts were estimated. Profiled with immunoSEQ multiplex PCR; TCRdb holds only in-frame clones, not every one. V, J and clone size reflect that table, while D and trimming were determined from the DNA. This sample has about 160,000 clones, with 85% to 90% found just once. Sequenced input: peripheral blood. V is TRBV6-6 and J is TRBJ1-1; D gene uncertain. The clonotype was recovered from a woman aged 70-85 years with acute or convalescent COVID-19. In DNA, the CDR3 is TGTGCCAGCAGTTATTCCGGTGAGACTGAAGCTTTCTTT. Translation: CASSYSGETEAFF.